The entry below describes one TCR beta chain. Its antigen is currently unknown. The sample belongs to a study of OX40 agonist ivuxolimab in advanced cancers. Turning to the study itself: The group had a mean age of about 60 years, ranged from roughly 23 to 79, and was 82.7% male. Study conclusions and caveats: Mean expanded clone counts were higher in CD8+ than CD4+ T cells.

The CDR3 is 14 residues long. The germline V gene encodes CDR1 MNHEY and CDR2 SVGAGI. Trimming removed 5 bases from V and 1 base from J, with 11 bases in between. Patients with autoimmune history or systemic immunosuppression were excluded. Assay: immunoSEQ multiplex PCR; the TCRdb copy retains only in-frame clones and omits some. The sample consists of about 58,000 clones, about 88% of them appearing once. Sample: CD4+ or CD8+ T cells sorted from blood, taken in a trial of the OX40 agonist ivuxolimab. The chain is built from TRBV6-5 and TRBJ1-1, with D possibly matching TRBD1 (5 bases). The sequence came from an adult with an advanced solid tumor such as melanoma, head and neck, liver or kidney cancer. CDR3 sequence: CASSAPGANTEAFF. Written as DNA, the CDR3 is TGTGCCAGCAGTGCCCCCGGGGCGAACACTGAAGCTTTCTTT.